The 30 T cell receptor beta chains below were found in one sample sequenced in a study of technical replicates of blood from a few donors. TCRdb's copy holds only in-frame clones and misses some; the assay was immunoSEQ multiplex PCR. Altogether fewer than 60,000 clones are present, about 96% being singletons, with the ten largest covering about 3.2%. The specimen sequenced was PBMCs. These receptors came from a human donor in good health. Some clones in this sample may be carry-over from other donors' samples.

The gene calls are TRBV7-2 and TRBJ2-1; 10 nucleotides match TRBD1. V gave up 0 bases and J gave up 10 bases; unmatched junction bases: 21. Germline-derived CDR1 and CDR2 are SGHTA and FQGNSA. This CDR3 region has 20 residues. The CDR3 DNA follows: TGTGCCAGCAGCTTAGCATATCTCGAAAGGAGGGGACAGGGGTCCTGCGAGCAGTTCTTC. Residues: CASSLAYLERRGQGSCEQFF.

The chain links TRBV27 to TRBJ2-5; tentatively, D is TRBD2 (5 bases). CDR3 length: 14 amino acids. With 5 bases removed from V and 0 bases from J, the gap between germline ends came to 10 bases. Germline values: CDR1 MNHEY, CDR2 SMNVEV (reference sequence). The CDR3 region is CASSPTGYQETQYF. CDR3 in DNA: TGTGCCAGCAGTCCGACGGGGTACCAAGAGACCCAGTACTTC.

The gene calls are TRBV5-6 and TRBJ1-1; TRBD1 is a possible D gene (5 bases). Germline values: CDR1 SGHDT, CDR2 YYEEEE. V shed 4 bases and J shed 0 bases, with 16 bases lying between them. This CDR3 comprises 16 residues. The CDR3 coding sequence is TGTGCCAGCAGCGGCATCTTTGACAGCTTGAACACTGAAGCTTTCTTT. Translation: CASSGIFDSLNTEAFF.

This rearrangement joins TRBV18 to TRBJ2-7, with D perhaps matching TRBD2 (6 bases). Germline V gives CDR1 KGHSH, CDR2 LQKENI. This CDR3 spans 13 amino acids. V was clipped by 3 bases and J by 6 bases, with 12 bases between them. CDR3 nucleotide sequence: TGTGCCAGCTCACCGATTTTGGGGGGCGAGCAGTACTTC. Protein: CASSPILGGEQYF.

CDR3: CASGIGQGGDTQYF. CDR3 in DNA: TGTGCTAGTGGTATAGGACAGGGAGGAGATACGCAGTATTTT. V is TRBV12-5 and J is TRBJ2-3; 8 bases are shared with TRBD1. Germline V CDR1 and CDR2: LGHNT, FRNRAP. The CDR3 spans 14 residues. V was clipped by 5 bases and J by 5 bases; unmatched bases: 6.

The genes are TRBV5-1 and TRBJ2-3; TRBD2 matches 10 bases. V lost 2 bases, J lost 3 bases, and 3 bases stayed unmatched. The length of the CDR3 is 15 residues. Germline-derived CDR1 and CDR2 are SGHRS and YFSETQ. In DNA form, the CDR3 reads TGCGCCAGCAGCTTTGGACTAGCGGAAACAGATACGCAGTATTTT. Translation: CASSFGLAETDTQYF.

This rearrangement joins TRBV5-1 to TRBJ2-3; no clear D gene. Per germline, CDR1 SGHRS and CDR2 YFSETQ. The length of the CDR3 is 16 residues. Trimming stripped 4 bases from V and 1 base from J, with 16 bases between. The CDR3 spells CASSTMTGWGTDTQYF. Here the CDR3 DNA reads TGCGCCAGCAGCACTATGACGGGTTGGGGCACAGATACGCAGTATTTT.

This clone was seen once. This rearrangement joins TRBV2 to TRBJ2-5, with 13 bases lining up with TRBD2. The CDR3 covers 15 residues. CDR1 SNHLY and CDR2 FYNNEI come from the germline V gene. The junction had 5 bases not matched to a gene; V was cut back by 5 bases and J by 5 bases. Here the CDR3 reads CASSPGLAGYETQYF. The CDR3 nucleotides are TGTGCCAGCAGTCCGGGACTAGCGGGGTACGAGACCCAGTACTTC. Full variable domain (outside the CDR3, taken from reference TRBV2 and TRBJ2-5): EPEVTQTPSHQVTQMGQEVILRCVPISNHLYFYWYRQILGQKVEFLVSFYNNEISEKSEIFDDQFSVERPDGSNFTLKIRSTKLEDSAMYFCASSPGLAGYETQYFGPGTRLLVL.

The chain recombines TRBV7-9 with TRBJ2-7, with 8 bases lining up with TRBD2. This CDR3 has 15 amino acids. Germline V gene data show CDR1 as SEHNR and CDR2 as FQNEAQ (reference sequence). The junction had 13 bases not matched to a gene; V was cut back by 5 bases and J by 7 bases. CDR3 residues: CASSAGRAVSGEQYF. Written as DNA, the CDR3 is TGTGCCAGCAGCGCCGGGAGGGCCGTATCGGGTGAGCAGTACTTC.

The V and J genes are TRBV7-2 and TRBJ1-6; possible D gene TRBD1, 5 bases. CDR1 and CDR2 from the germline V gene are SGHTA and FQGNSA. V was clipped by 5 bases and J by 6 bases, with 8 bases between them. CDR3 size: 13 residues. CDR3 DNA sequence: TGTGCCAGCAGCCGGACATCTAATTCACCCCTCCACTTT. This gives the protein CASSRTSNSPLHF.

The V gene is TRBV25-1, the J gene TRBJ1-2; 7 bases fit TRBD1. Trimming cost V 2 bases and J 4 bases; bases outside gene matches: 4. CDR3 size: 14 residues. Per germline, CDR1 MGHDK and CDR2 SYGVNS. CDR3: CASSEGGQSYGYTF. CDR3 DNA: TGTGCCAGCAGTGAAGGGGGACAGAGCTATGGCTACACCTTC.

The rearrangement uses TRBV12-5 and TRBJ2-3, with a weak D call TRBD2 (6 bases). With 6 bases removed from V and 2 bases from J, the gap between germline ends came to 12 bases. There are 14 residues in the CDR3. Germline CDR1 and CDR2: LGHNT and FRNRAP. CDR3 bases: TGTGCTAGTGGGACCGGGACTCACACAGATACGCAGTATTTT. Protein: CASGTGTHTDTQYF.

The chain employs TRBV5-8 and TRBJ1-5; the match to TRBD1 covers 7 bases. CDR1 is SGHTS and CDR2 is YDEGEE in the germline V gene. V shed 0 bases and J 6 bases; nucleotides not matched to a gene: 6. The CDR3 consists of 15 residues. CDR3 nucleotide sequence: TGTGCCAGCAGCTTGGTTGGAGGGGGCGTTCAGCCCCAGCATTTT. Encoded protein: CASSLVGGGVQPQHF.

CDR3 DNA: TGCGCCAGCAGCTTGGAAGGGGCTAGAGGCTACACCTTC. Its protein is CASSLEGARGYTF. The rearrangement joins TRBV5-1 to TRBJ1-2, with D perhaps TRBD1 (5 bases). CDR1 is SGHRS and CDR2 is YFSETQ in the germline V gene. The CDR3 length is 13 residues. V lost 0 bases to trimming and J lost 8 bases, with 11 bases between them.

V and J are TRBV5-8 and TRBJ2-7, with TRBD1 identical over 10 bases. Germline trimming cut 0 bases from V and 6 bases from J; bases unmatched to any gene: 6. Germline V gene data show CDR1 as SGHTS and CDR2 as YDEGEE. The CDR3 is 15 amino acids. Written as DNA, the CDR3 is TGTGCCAGCAGCTTGGTTAGGACAGGGGGTGGCGAGCAGTACTTC. Translating it yields CASSLVRTGGGEQYF.

The chain recombines TRBV6-1 with TRBJ2-7, with 8 bases lining up with TRBD2. V trimming: 6 bases; J trimming: 6 bases; junction bases outside the gene matches: 10. This CDR3 comprises 14 residues. The germline V gene has CDR1 MNHNS and CDR2 SASEGT. The CDR3 is CASRPGLARGEQYF. The DNA of the CDR3 is TGTGCCAGCAGACCCGGACTAGCTCGGGGCGAGCAGTACTTC.

The V call is TRBV7-3, the J call TRBJ2-2, with D tentatively TRBD2 (5 bases). The CDR3 covers 16 residues. In germline, CDR1 is SGHTA, CDR2 FQGTGA. The germline V and J ends were trimmed by 2 bases and 0 bases, with 10 bases remaining between them. The CDR3 DNA is TGTGCCAGCAGCTTACTCGGGGTCGCGAACACCGGGGAGCTGTTTTTT. Translating gives CASSLLGVANTGELFF. Looking up the rest from reference TRBV7-3 and TRBJ2-2 gives the full variable domain: GAGVSQTPSNKVTEKGKYVELRCDPISGHTALYWYRQSLGQGPEFLIYFQGTGAADDSGLPNDRFFAVRPEGSVSTLKIQRTERGDSAVYLCASSLLGVANTGELFFGEGSRLTVL.

This chain connects TRBV7-9 to TRBJ2-2, with 7 bases fitting TRBD1. The germline V gene has CDR1 SEHNR and CDR2 FQNEAQ (reference sequence). V shed 6 bases, J shed 3 bases, and the junction held 7 bases outside the gene matches. The CDR3 length is 15 residues. The CDR3 nucleotides read TGTGCCAGCAGAATGAGACAGGGCTACACCGGGGAGCTGTTTTTT. Translation: CASRMRQGYTGELFF.

The chain combines TRBV14 with TRBJ1-1; the D gene is possibly TRBD1 (5 bases). Germline V lookup: CDR1 SGHDN, CDR2 FVKESK. This CDR3 is built from 12 residues. Trimming pared 1 base from V and 12 bases from J, leaving 12 bases between. CDR3 bases: TGTGCCAGCAGCCAAGGCGGGACGATTTCTTTCTTT. This codes for CASSQGGTISFF.

V and J are TRBV4-2 and TRBJ2-1; D gene uncertain. Germline CDR1 LGHNA, CDR2 YNFKEQ. The ends were cut back, 0 bases at V and 1 base at J, with 7 bases in the middle. The CDR3 runs 15 residues. This CDR3 is CASSQDPQSYNEQFF. The DNA of the CDR3 is TGTGCCAGCAGCCAAGATCCACAGTCCTACAATGAGCAGTTCTTC.

This sequence joins TRBV19 and TRBJ2-1, with TRBD2 matching over 8 bases. J was trimmed by 2 bases and V by 8 bases; bases with no gene match: 5. Germline CDR1 is LNHDA and CDR2 is SQIVND (reference sequence). The CDR3 is 14 amino acids. Here the CDR3 reads CASRNGRAYNEQFF. The CDR3 DNA reads as TGTGCCAGTCGGAACGGGAGGGCCTACAATGAGCAGTTCTTC.

The table lists this clone with a count of one. The rearrangement joins TRBV11-2 to TRBJ1-2, with unresolved D. CDR3 length: 13 residues. Germline CDR1 is SGHAT and CDR2 is FQNNGV. The V end was cut by 2 bases, the J end by 2 bases, with 6 bases between. As DNA, the CDR3 is TGTGCCAGCAGCTTAAACAGAAACTATGGCTACACCTTC. Translated, it gives CASSLNRNYGYTF.

CDR3 loop: CASSSMRGYNEQFF. The CDR3 bases are TGTGCCAGCAGCTCAATGCGGGGGTACAATGAGCAGTTCTTC. The chain couples TRBV14 to TRBJ2-1; 7 bases line up with TRBD2. This CDR3 has 14 amino acids. CDR1 and CDR2 (germline): SGHDN, FVKESK. J lost 4 bases, V lost 5 bases, and 5 bases had no gene match.

The chain is built from TRBV28 and TRBJ1-5, with D uncertain. The V gene lost 6 bases and the J gene lost 3 bases, with 3 bases spanning the gap. Germline CDR1 MDHEN, CDR2 SYDVKM. The CDR3 contains 11 residues. CDR3: CASSNNQPQHF. The CDR3 nucleotides read TGTGCCAGCAGCAACAATCAGCCCCAGCATTTT.

CDR3 bases: TGTGCCAGCAGTGAACCCCCGGGCGGGGGGGCTGGGGAGACCCAGTACTTC. Amino acids: CASSEPPGGGAGETQYF. The rearrangement joins TRBV6-1 to TRBJ2-5; 9 nucleotides match TRBD2. Germline CDR1 and CDR2: MNHNS and SASEGT. V shed 2 bases, J shed 5 bases, and the junction held 12 bases outside the gene matches. This CDR3 comprises 17 residues.

This rearrangement joins TRBV10-3 to TRBJ2-3; D call uncertain. This CDR3 has 14 amino acids. The germline V gene encodes CDR1 ENHRY and CDR2 SYGVKD. V was cut by 6 bases and J by 4 bases, with 14 bases left in between. CDR3 coding DNA: TGTGCCATCAGAGAGGAAAAACGCGCAGATACGCAGTATTTT. The encoded protein is CAIREEKRADTQYF.

The V and J genes are TRBV7-8 and TRBJ2-2; TRBD1 aligns across 8 bases. Germline loops: CDR1 SGHVS, CDR2 FQNEAQ. The V gene end was trimmed by 5 bases and the J gene end by 5 bases; junction bases not matched to a gene: 13. The CDR3 sequence is 17 residues long. The CDR3 bases are TGTGCCAGCAGCCCACCCCAGAGACAGGGGTCGACCGGGGAGCTGTTTTTT. This encodes CASSPPQRQGSTGELFF.

DNA for the CDR3: TGTGCCAGTAGTCATCCCCCCGGCGGGGGAGAGACAGATACGCAGTATTTT. Encoded protein: CASSHPPGGGETDTQYF. V and J are TRBV19 and TRBJ2-3, with 7 bases fitting TRBD2. The germline gives CDR1 LNHDA, CDR2 SQIVND (reference sequence). After removal of 5 bases from V and 3 bases from J, the junction contained 14 bases not matched to a gene. The CDR3 is made up of 17 amino acids.

Note on this clone: One end of the junction varies from germline; a read error may be responsible. The gene calls are TRBV7-3 and TRBJ2-1; D perhaps matches TRBD1 (6 bases). Germline V lookup: CDR1 SGHTA, CDR2 FQGTGA. This CDR3 is built from 12 residues. The CDR3 DNA is TGTGCCAGCAGCAAACCCGGACAGCTAGCCCTCTTC. Its translation is CASSKPGQLALF.

The chain couples TRBV5-1 to TRBJ1-2; unclear D gene. The CDR3 has 14 residues. V lost 3 bases and J 2 bases, leaving 11 bases between the germline ends. Germline loops: CDR1 SGHRS, CDR2 YFSETQ. CDR3 DNA sequence: TGCGCCAGCAGCTCGTCACAGCCAAACTATGGCTACACCTTC. Translation: CASSSSQPNYGYTF. The complete variable domain, with remaining parts taken from reference TRBV5-1 and TRBJ1-2, reads KAGVTQTPRYLIKTRGQQVTLSCSPISGHRSVSWYQQTPGQGLQFLFEYFSETQRNKGNFPGRFSGRQFSNSRSEMNVSTLELGDSALYLCASSSSQPNYGYTFGSGTRLTVV.